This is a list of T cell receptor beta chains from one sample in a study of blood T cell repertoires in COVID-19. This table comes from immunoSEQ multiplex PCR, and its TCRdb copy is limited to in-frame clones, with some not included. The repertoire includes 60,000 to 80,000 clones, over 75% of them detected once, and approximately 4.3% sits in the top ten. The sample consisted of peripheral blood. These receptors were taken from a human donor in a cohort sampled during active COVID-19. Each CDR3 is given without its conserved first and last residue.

ASSPGQQETQY,TRBV7-2,11
AWSRTDNSPLH,TRBV30,11
ASSQETMELAVYNEQF,TRBV3-1/TRBV3-2,16
ATSRPGTGLDSPLH,TRBV15,14
ASSKGLASTGELF,TRBV19,13
ASSLRLAGNTGELF,TRBV6-6,14
ASTERQGFYNSPLH,TRBV27,14
ASSIEIGQGIPANTGELF,TRBV19,18
ASSLREFGQPQH,TRBV27,12
ASSLASGTSYNEQF,TRBV7-2,14
ASSPRQGSEETQY,TRBV3-1/TRBV3-2,13
ASSLKLAGVNEQF,TRBV5-1,13
ASSFSNEQF,TRBV5-6,9
ASSVGAGGLETQY,TRBV9,13
ASSVDSNQPQH,TRBV6-6,11
ASSRRDRQETQY,TRBV7-2,12
ASRGTFEQF,TRBV28,9
ASSVTRSDADTQY,TRBV5-4,13
ASSRGLAENTDTQY,TRBV5-1,14
ASSPFTGRTEAF,TRBV27,12
ATSRDLPSTDTQY,TRBV15,13
ASSEEGTGYT,TRBV2,10
ASSQPGLSSGANVLT,TRBV4-1,15
ASSQVAGFPYEQY,TRBV4-3,13
ASSPGQQRGYT,TRBV5-5,11
ASSQGTGSGEQY,TRBV4-3,12